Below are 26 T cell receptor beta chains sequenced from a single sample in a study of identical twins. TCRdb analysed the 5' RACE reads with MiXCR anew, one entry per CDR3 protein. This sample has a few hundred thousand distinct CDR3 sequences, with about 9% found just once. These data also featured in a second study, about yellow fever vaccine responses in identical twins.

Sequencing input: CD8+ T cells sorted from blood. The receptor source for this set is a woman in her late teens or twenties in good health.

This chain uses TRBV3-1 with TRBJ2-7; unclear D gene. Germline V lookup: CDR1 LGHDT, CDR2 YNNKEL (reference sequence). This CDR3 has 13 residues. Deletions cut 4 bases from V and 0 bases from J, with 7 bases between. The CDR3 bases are TGTGCCAGCAGCCCTGTTAGCTCCTACGAGCAGTACTTC. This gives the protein CASSPVSSYEQYF.

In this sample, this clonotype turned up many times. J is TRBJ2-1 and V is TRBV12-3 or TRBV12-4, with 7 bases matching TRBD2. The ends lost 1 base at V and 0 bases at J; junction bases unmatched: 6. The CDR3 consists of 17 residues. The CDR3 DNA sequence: TGTGCCAGCAGTTTAGAAATAGCGGGCCTCTCCTACAATGAGCAGTTCTTC. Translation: CASSLEIAGLSYNEQFF.

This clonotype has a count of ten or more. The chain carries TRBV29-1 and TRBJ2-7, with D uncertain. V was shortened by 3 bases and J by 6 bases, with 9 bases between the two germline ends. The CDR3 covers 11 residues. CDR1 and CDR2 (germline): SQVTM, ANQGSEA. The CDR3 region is CSVDAGFEQYF. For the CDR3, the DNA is TGCAGCGTTGATGCTGGGTTCGAGCAGTACTTC.

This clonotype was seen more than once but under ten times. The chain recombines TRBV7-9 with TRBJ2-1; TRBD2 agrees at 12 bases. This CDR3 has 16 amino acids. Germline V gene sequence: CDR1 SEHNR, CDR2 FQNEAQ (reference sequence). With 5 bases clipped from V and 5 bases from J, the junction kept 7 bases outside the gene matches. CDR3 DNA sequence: TGTGCCAGCAGCCAGTGGACTAGCGGGACCCACAATGAGCAGTTCTTC. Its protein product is CASSQWTSGTHNEQFF.

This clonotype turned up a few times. The CDR3 is CASSQALGRNEQFF. As DNA, the CDR3 is TGTGCCAGCAGCCAAGCCCTAGGGCGGAATGAGCAGTTCTTC. The genes are TRBV14 and TRBJ2-1; no firm D call. The CDR3 runs to 14 residues. V gave up 1 base and J gave up 7 bases, with 11 bases separating them. CDR1 and CDR2 (germline): SGHDN, FVKESK.

CDR3 sequence (DNA): TGCGCCAGCAGTGTGATAAGGACAGATACGCAGTATTTT. Amino acids: CASSVIRTDTQYF. The J gene is TRBJ2-3, the V gene TRBV10-2, with D hard to call. The germline V gene has CDR1 WSHSY and CDR2 SAAADI. The ends were cut back, 4 bases at V and 3 bases at J, with 8 bases in the middle. This CDR3 contains 13 residues.

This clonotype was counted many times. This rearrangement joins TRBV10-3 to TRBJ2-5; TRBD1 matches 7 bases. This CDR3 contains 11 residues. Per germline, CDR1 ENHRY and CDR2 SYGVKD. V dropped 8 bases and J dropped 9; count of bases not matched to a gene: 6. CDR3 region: CAIGDSASQYF. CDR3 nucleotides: TGTGCCATCGGGGACAGCGCCTCCCAGTACTTC.

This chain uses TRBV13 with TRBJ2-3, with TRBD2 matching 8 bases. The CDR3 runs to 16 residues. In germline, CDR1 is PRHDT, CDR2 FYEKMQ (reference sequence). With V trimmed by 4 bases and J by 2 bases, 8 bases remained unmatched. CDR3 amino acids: CASSSSLAGNTDTQYF. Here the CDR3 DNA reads TGTGCCAGCAGCTCATCCCTAGCGGGTAACACAGATACGCAGTATTTT.

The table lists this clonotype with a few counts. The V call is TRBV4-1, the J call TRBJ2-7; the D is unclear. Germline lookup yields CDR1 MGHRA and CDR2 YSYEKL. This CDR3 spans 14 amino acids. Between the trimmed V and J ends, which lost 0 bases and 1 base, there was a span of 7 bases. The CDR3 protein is CASSQDTLSYEQYF. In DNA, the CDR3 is TGCGCCAGCAGCCAAGATACCTTGTCCTACGAGCAGTACTTC.

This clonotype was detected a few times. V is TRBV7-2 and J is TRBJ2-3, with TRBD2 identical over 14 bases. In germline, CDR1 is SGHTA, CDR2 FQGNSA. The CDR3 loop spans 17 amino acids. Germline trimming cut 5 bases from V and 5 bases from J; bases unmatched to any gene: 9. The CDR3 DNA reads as TGTGCCAGCAGCCTTGGGACTAGCGGGAGTTATGGAGATACGCAGTATTTT. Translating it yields CASSLGTSGSYGDTQYF.

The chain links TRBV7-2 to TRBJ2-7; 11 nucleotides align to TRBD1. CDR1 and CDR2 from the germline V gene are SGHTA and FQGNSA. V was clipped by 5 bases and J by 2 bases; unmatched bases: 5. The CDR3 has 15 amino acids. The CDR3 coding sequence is TGTGCCAGCAGCGTAGGGACAGGGGGTCCCTACGAGCAGTACTTC. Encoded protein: CASSVGTGGPYEQYF.

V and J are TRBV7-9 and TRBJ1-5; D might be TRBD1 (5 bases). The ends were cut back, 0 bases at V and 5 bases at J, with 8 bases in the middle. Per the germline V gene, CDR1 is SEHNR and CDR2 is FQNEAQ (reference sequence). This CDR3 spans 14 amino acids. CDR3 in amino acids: CASSLADSHQPQHF. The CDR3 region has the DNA TGTGCCAGCAGCTTAGCCGACAGTCATCAGCCCCAGCATTTT.

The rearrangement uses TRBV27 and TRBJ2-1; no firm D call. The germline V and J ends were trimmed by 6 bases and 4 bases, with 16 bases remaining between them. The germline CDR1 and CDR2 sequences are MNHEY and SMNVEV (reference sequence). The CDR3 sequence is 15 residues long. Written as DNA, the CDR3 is TGTGCCAGCAGCGTCCTTCCCTGGCAGTACAATGAGCAGTTCTTC. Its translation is CASSVLPWQYNEQFF.

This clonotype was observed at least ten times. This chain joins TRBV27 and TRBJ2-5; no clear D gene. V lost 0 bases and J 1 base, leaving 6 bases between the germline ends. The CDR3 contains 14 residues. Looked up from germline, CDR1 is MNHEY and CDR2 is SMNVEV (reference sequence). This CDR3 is CASSLSGFQETQYF. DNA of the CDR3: TGTGCCAGCAGTTTATCCGGGTTCCAAGAGACCCAGTACTTC.

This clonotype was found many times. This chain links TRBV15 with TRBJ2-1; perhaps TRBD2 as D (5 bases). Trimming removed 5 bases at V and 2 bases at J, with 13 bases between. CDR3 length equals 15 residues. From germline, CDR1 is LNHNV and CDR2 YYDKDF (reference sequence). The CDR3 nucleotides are TGTGCCACCAGCGACCGGGATAGGGCCTACAATGAGCAGTTCTTC. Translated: CATSDRDRAYNEQFF.

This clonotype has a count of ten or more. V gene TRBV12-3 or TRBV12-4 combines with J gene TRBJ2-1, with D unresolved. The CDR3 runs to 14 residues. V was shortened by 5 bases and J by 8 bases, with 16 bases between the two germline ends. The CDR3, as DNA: TGTGCCAGCAGTGATAGTTTAGCCTTGGATGAGCAGTTCTTC. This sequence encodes CASSDSLALDEQFF.

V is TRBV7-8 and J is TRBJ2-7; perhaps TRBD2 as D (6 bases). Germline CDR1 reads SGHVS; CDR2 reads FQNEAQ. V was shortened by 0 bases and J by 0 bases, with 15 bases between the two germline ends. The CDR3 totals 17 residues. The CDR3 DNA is TGTGCCAGCAGCTTAGCCTGGCCGGGGGAGAACTCCTACGAGCAGTACTTC. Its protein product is CASSLAWPGENSYEQYF.

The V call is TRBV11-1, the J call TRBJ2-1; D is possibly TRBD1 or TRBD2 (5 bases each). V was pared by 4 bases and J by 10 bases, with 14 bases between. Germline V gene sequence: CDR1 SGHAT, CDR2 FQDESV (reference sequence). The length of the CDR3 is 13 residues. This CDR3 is CASSYMRGWEQFF. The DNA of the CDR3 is TGTGCCAGCAGCTACATGAGGGGATGGGAGCAGTTCTTC.

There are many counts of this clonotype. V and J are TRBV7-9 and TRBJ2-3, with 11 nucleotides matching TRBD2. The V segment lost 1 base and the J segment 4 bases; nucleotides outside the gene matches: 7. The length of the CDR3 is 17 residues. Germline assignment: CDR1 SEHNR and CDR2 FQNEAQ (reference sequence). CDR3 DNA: TGTGCCAGCAGCTTAGTACCTAGCGGGGGGTCATCAGATACGCAGTATTTT. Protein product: CASSLVPSGGSSDTQYF.

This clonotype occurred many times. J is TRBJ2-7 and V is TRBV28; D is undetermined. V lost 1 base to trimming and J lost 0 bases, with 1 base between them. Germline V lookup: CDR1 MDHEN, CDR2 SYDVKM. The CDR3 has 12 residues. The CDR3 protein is CASSLFSYEQYF. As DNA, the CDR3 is TGTGCCAGCAGTTTATTCTCCTACGAGCAGTACTTC.

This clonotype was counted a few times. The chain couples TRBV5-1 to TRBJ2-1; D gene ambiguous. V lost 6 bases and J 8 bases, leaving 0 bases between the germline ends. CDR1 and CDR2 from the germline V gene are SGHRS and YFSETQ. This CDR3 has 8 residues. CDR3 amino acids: CASNEQFF. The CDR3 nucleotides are TGCGCCAGCAATGAGCAGTTCTTC.

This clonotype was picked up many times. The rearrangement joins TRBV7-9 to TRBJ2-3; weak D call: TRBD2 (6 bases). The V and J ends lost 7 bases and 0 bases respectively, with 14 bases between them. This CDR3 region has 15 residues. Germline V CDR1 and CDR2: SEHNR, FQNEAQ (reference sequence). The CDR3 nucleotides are TGTGCCAGCACCGTATCGGGAGTTAGCACAGATACGCAGTATTTT. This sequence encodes CASTVSGVSTDTQYF. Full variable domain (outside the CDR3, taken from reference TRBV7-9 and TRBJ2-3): DTGVSQNPRHKITKRGQNVTFRCDPISEHNRLYWYRQTLGQGPEFLTYFQNEAQLEKSRLLSDRFSAERPKGSFSTLEIQRTEQGDSAMYLCASTVSGVSTDTQYFGPGTRLTVL.

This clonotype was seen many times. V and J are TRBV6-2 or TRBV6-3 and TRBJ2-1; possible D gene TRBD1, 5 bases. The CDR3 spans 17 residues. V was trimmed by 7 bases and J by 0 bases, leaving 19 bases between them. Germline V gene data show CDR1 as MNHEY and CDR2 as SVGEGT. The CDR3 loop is CASNLHTRAFSYNEQFF. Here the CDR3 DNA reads TGTGCCAGCAACCTTCACACCAGGGCCTTCTCCTACAATGAGCAGTTCTTC.

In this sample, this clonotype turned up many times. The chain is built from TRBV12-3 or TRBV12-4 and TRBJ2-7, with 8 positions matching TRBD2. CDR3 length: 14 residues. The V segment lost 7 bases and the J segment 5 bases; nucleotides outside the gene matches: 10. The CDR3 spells CASTTVLAGNEQYF. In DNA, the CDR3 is TGTGCCAGCACTACCGTTCTAGCGGGCAACGAGCAGTACTTC.

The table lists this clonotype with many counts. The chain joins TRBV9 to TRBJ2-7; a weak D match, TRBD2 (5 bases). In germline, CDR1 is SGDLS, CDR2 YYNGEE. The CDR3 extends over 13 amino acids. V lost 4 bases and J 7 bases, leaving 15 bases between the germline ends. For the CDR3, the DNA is TGTGCCAGCAGCCCTCGTAGGGCGGGTGAGCAGTACTTC. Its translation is CASSPRRAGEQYF.

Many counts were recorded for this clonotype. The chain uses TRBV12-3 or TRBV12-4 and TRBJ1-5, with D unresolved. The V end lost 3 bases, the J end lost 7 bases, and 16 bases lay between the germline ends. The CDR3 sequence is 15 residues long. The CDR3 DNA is TGTGCCAGCAGTTTTAGTCCTCCTGGGGAGCAGCCCCAGCATTTT. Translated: CASSFSPPGEQPQHF.